This entry describes one TCR beta chain. What it binds is not known. The authors ran a second PCR of about 6 to 11 cycles using a sample-barcoded 5' primer and a J-beta primer mix. Researchers report that a template-switch adaptor with 12 random nucleotides tagged each cDNA molecule. TCRdb itself ran the 5' RACE reads through MiXCR, one entry per CDR3 protein. The sample contains 850,000 to 1,300,000 distinct CDR3 sequences, under 55% of which appear only once. These data belong to a study of blood T cells in healthy people across ages. General study results and limits: A roughly linear age-dependent decrease characterized TCR beta diversity per million T cells. Not knowing donor CMV status may have confounded expanded clonotype changes. Naive T cell percentage strongly correlated with TCR beta diversity.

The CDR3 is 11 amino acids. CDR1 MNHNY and CDR2 SVGAGI come from the germline V gene (reference sequence). Between the trimmed V and J ends, which lost 5 bases and 6 bases, there was a span of 8 bases. This chain joins TRBV6-6 and TRBJ2-7; D gene uncertain. The clonotype originates from an older woman in good health. The sequenced material came from blood. The chain's CDR3 is CASSRAREQYF. CDR3 coding DNA: TGTGCCAGCAGTCGGGCCCGCGAGCAGTACTTC.